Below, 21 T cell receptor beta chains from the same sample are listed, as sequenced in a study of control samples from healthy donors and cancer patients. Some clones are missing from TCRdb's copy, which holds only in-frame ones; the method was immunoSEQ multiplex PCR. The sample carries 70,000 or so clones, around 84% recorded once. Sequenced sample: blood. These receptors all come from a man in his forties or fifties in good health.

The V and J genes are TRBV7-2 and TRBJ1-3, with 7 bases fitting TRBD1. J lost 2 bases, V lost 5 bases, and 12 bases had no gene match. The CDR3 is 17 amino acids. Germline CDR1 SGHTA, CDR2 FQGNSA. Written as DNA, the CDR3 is TGTGCCAGCAGCCCGCTAGGGCAGGGGGGTACTGGAAACACCATATATTTT. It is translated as CASSPLGQGGTGNTIYF.

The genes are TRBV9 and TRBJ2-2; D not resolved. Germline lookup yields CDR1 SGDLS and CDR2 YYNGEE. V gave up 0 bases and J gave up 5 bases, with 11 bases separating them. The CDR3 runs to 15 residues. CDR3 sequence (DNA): TGTGCCAGCAGCGTAGGGAGCAGTGTTACCGGGGAGCTGTTTTTT. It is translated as CASSVGSSVTGELFF.

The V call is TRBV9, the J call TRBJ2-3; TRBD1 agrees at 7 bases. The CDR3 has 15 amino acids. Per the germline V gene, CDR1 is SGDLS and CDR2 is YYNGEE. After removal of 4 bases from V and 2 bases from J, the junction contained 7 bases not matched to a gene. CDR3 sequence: CASSYGQVPTDTQYF. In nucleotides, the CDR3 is TGTGCCAGCAGCTATGGACAGGTGCCCACAGATACGCAGTATTTT.

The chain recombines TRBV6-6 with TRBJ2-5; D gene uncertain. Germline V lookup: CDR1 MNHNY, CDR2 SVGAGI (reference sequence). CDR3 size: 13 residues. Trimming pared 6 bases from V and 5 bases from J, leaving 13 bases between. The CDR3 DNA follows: TGTGCCAGCAGCCTCCCAACCGGGGAGACCCAGTACTTC. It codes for CASSLPTGETQYF.

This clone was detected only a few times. The CDR3 sequence is CASSLGSQQYF. The CDR3 bases are TGTGCCAGCAGCTTGGGCAGTCAGCAGTACTTC. The rearrangement joins TRBV5-6 to TRBJ2-7; no firm D call. Trimming took 0 bases from V and 8 from J, leaving 6 bases between them. Germline lookup yields CDR1 SGHDT and CDR2 YYEEEE. The length of the CDR3 is 11 residues.

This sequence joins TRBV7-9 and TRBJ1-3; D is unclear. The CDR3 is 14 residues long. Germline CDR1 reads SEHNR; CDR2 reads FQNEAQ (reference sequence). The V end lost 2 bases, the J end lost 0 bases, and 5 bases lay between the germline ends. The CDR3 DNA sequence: TGTGCCAGCAGCTTATCCCGCTCTGGAAACACCATATATTTT. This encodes CASSLSRSGNTIYF. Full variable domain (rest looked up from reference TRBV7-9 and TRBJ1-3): DTGVSQNPRHKITKRGQNVTFRCDPISEHNRLYWYRQTLGQGPEFLTYFQNEAQLEKSRLLSDRFSAERPKGSFSTLEIQRTEQGDSAMYLCASSLSRSGNTIYFGEGSWLTVV.

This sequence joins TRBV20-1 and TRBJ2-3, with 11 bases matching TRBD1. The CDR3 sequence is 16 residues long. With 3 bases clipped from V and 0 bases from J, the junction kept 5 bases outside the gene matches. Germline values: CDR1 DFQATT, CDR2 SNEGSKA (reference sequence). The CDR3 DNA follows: TGCAGTGCTAGTCCCCGGGACAGGGGGAGCACAGATACGCAGTATTTT. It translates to CSASPRDRGSTDTQYF.

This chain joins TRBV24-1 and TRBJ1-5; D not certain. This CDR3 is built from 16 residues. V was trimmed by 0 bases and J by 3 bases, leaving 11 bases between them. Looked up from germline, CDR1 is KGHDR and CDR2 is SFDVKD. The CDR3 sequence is CATSDLLAPPNQPQHF. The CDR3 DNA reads TGTGCCACCAGTGATTTGTTGGCCCCCCCCAATCAGCCCCAGCATTTT.

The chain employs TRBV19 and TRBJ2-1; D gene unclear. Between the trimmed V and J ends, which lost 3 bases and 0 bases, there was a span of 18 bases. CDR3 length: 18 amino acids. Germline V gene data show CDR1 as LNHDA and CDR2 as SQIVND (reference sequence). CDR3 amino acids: CASSIFSRGYRSYNEQFF. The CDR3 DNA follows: TGTGCCAGTAGTATCTTTTCCCGCGGATATCGCTCCTACAATGAGCAGTTCTTC.

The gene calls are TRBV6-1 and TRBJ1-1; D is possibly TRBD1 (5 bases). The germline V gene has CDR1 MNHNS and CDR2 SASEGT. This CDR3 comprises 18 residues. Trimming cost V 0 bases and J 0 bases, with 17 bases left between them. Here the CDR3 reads CASSEATPGLGVNTEAFF. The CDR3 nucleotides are TGTGCCAGCAGTGAAGCGACCCCAGGGCTGGGTGTGAACACTGAAGCTTTCTTT.

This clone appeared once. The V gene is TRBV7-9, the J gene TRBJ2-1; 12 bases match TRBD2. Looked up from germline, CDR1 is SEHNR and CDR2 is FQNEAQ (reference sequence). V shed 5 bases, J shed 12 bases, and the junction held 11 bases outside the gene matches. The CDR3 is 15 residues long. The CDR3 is CASSAGTSGPLVQFF. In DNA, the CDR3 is TGTGCCAGCAGCGCCGGGACTAGCGGGCCCCTAGTGCAGTTCTTC.

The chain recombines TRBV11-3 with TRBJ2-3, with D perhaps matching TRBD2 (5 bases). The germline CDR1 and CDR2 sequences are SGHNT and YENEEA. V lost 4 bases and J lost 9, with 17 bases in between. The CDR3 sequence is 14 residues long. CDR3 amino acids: CASSSRVLAGTQYF. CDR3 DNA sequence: TGTGCCAGCAGCTCGAGGGTGCTAGCAGGAACGCAGTATTTT.

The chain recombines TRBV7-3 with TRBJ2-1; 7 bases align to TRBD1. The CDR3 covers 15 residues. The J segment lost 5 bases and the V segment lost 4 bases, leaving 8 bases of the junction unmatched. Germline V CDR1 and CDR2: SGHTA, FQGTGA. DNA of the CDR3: TGTGCCAGCAGCTACGACAGGGTGGCTAACAATGAGCAGTTCTTC. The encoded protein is CASSYDRVANNEQFF.

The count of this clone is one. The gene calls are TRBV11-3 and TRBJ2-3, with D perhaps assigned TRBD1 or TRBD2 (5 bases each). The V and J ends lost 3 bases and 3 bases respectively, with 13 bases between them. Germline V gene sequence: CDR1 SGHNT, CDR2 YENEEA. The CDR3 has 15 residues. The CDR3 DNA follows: TGTGCCAGCAGCTTCGCCAGGGAGTTGACAGATACGCAGTATTTT. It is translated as CASSFARELTDTQYF.

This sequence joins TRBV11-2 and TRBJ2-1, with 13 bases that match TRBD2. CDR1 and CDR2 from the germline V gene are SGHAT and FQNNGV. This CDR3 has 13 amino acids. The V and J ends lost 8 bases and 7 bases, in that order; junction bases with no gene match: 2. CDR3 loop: CASRLAGGNEQFF. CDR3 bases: TGTGCCAGCCGACTAGCGGGAGGAAATGAGCAGTTCTTC.

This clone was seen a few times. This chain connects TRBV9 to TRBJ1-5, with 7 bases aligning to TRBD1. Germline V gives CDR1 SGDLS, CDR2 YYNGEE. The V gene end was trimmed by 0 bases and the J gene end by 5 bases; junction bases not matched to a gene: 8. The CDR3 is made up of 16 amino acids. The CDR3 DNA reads TGTGCCAGCAGCGTAGGGAGCGGCAGGGGGGATCAGCCCCAGCATTTT. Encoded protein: CASSVGSGRGDQPQHF.

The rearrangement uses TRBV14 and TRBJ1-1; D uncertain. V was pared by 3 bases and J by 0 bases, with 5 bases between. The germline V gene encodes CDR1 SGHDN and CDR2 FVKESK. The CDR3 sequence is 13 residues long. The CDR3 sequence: CASSHLMNTEAFF. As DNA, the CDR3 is TGTGCCAGCAGCCACCTCATGAACACTGAAGCTTTCTTT.

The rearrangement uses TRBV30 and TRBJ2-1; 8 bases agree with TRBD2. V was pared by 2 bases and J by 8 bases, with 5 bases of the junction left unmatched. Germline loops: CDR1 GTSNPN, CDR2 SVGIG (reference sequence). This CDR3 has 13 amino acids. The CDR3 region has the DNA TGTGCCTGGAGTAGCGGGAGTGGATATGAGCAGTTCTTC. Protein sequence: CAWSSGSGYEQFF.

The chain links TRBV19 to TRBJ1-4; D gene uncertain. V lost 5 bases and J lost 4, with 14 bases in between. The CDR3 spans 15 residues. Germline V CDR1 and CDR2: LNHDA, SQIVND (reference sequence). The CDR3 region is CASSPPHRGNEKLFF. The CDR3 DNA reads TGTGCCAGTAGTCCACCCCATCGGGGTAATGAAAAACTGTTTTTT.

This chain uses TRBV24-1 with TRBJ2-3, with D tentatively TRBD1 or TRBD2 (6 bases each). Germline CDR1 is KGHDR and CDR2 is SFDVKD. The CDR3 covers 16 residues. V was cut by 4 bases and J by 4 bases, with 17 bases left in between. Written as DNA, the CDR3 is TGTGCCACCAGTGAGCCTGGCGCCGGGGGCGCAGATACGCAGTATTTT. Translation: CATSEPGAGGADTQYF.

CDR3 sequence: CASSVRANQPQHF. The CDR3 bases are TGTGCCAGCAGTGTACGGGCGAATCAGCCCCAGCATTTT. This chain joins TRBV6-2 or TRBV6-3 and TRBJ1-5; the D is unclear. This CDR3 region has 13 residues. Germline assignment: CDR1 MNHEY and CDR2 SVGEGT. The V end lost 5 bases, the J end lost 4 bases, and 9 bases lay between the germline ends.